This TCR beta chain was observed in a study of blood T cells in healthy people across ages. The second PCR ran about 6 to 11 cycles with a sample-barcoded 5' primer and J-beta primers. MiXCR was run by TCRdb on the 5' RACE reads, yielding one entry per CDR3 protein. The sample lists just over 1 million distinct CDR3 sequences, more than 35% occurring once. The sequence was collected from a woman aged 55-70 years in good health. The sequenced sample was blood.

CDR3 nucleotides: TGTGCCAGCAGCCAAGATGGGAAACTAGCGTACAATGAGCAGTTCTTC. Protein sequence: CASSQDGKLAYNEQFF. The V gene is TRBV3-1, the J gene TRBJ2-1, with TRBD2 matching 7 bases. V gave up 0 bases and J gave up 4 bases; unmatched junction bases: 6. There are 16 residues in the CDR3. The germline V gene encodes CDR1 LGHDT and CDR2 YNNKEL (reference sequence).